Listed below are T cell receptor beta chains from one sample, sequenced in a study of shared clonotypes between healthy human individuals. Clones were sequenced by immunoSEQ multiplex PCR, and TCRdb holds only the in-frame ones, with some missing. The data show under 1 million clones, with about 91% seen just once and nearly 25% held by the top ten. Material: naive CD8+ T cells sorted from blood. The receptors derive from a man aged 25-40 years in good health. The CDR3 runs from the conserved cysteine through the conserved F or W. Each record gives: D gene, clone size, V gene, J gene, CDR3 protein, CDR3 DNA. D genes are given only for firm matches. Some rows have no size entry. The others give once, few or many, or a class for an expanded clone.

-,-,TRBV19,TRBJ1-5,CASSTRTETGNQPQHF,TGTGCCAGTAGTACAAGGACAGAAACAGGCAATCAGCCCCAGCATTTT
-,-,TRBV27,TRBJ2-1,CASSITRPGNEQFF,TGTGCCAGCAGTATAACTCGACCCGGGAATGAGCAGTTCTTC
TRBD2,-,TRBV27,TRBJ2-2,CASSSYWTSGSVNTGELFF,TGTGCCAGCAGTTCCTACTGGACTAGCGGGAGTGTGAACACCGGGGAGCTGTTTTTT
TRBD2,-,TRBV9,TRBJ2-7,CASSVTSGSGYEQYF,TGTGCCAGCAGCGTGACTAGCGGGAGTGGTTACGAGCAGTACTTC
-,-,TRBV7-6,TRBJ2-1,CASSLGMVNEQFF,TGTGCCAGCAGCTTAGGGATGGTCAATGAGCAGTTCTTC
-,-,TRBV27,TRBJ1-4,CASSPYKATNEKLFF,TGTGCCAGCAGTCCGTACAAAGCAACTAATGAAAAACTGTTTTTT
TRBD1,-,TRBV6-6,TRBJ1-5,CASREGQYSNQPQHF,TGTGCCAGCAGGGAGGGACAGTATAGCAATCAGCCCCAGCATTTT
-,-,TRBV11-2,TRBJ2-7,CASSQRTGRYEQYF,TGTGCCAGCAGCCAACGGACCGGACGCTACGAGCAGTACTTC
-,once,TRBV27,TRBJ2-1,CASNSGSLYEQFF,TGTGCCAGCAATTCCGGGAGCCTCTATGAGCAGTTCTTC
TRBD1,-,TRBV7-8,TRBJ1-3,CASSLAPRGRGNTIYF,TGTGCCAGCAGCTTAGCCCCCAGGGGGCGAGGAAACACCATATATTTT
TRBD2,once,TRBV18,TRBJ2-3,CASSPPTSGRADTQYF,TGTGCCAGCTCACCTCCTACTAGCGGGAGAGCAGATACGCAGTATTTT
-,-,TRBV27,TRBJ2-1,CASSLRPDNEQFF,TGTGCCAGCAGTTTAAGACCAGACAATGAGCAGTTCTTC
TRBD2,-,TRBV7-8,TRBJ2-1,CASSLRDYSKPEQFF,TGTGCCAGCAGCCTCCGGGACTATTCTAAACCCGAGCAGTTCTTC
-,-,TRBV7-3,TRBJ2-6,CASSLEAFGANVLTF,TGTGCCAGCAGCTTGGAAGCCTTTGGGGCCAACGTCCTGACTTTC
-,-,TRBV4-2,TRBJ2-3,CASSHYSSGSGTDTQYF,TGTGCCAGCAGCCATTATTCGAGTGGTAGCGGCACAGATACGCAGTATTTT
TRBD1,-,TRBV9,TRBJ1-1,CASSVGQGEGTEAFF,TGTGCCAGCAGCGTAGGACAGGGTGAGGGCACTGAAGCTTTCTTT
TRBD2,-,TRBV27,TRBJ2-7,CASSPPGGVAEQYF,TGTGCCAGCAGCCCGCCGGGAGGGGTGGCCGAGCAGTACTTC
-,-,TRBV6-6,TRBJ2-3,CASRRRVGFTDTQYF,TGTGCCAGCAGGCGACGGGTGGGTTTCACAGATACGCAGTATTTT
-,-,TRBV5-1,TRBJ1-4,CASSLLGPINEKLFF,TGCGCCAGCAGCTTGTTGGGGCCGATTAATGAAAAACTGTTTTTT
TRBD2,-,TRBV6-1,TRBJ2-7,CASETSGISYEQYF,TGTGCCAGCGAGACTAGCGGGATCTCCTACGAGCAGTACTTC
TRBD1,-,TRBV11-2,TRBJ1-1,CASRLTGTMNTEAFF,TGTGCCAGCAGGTTGACAGGGACCATGAACACTGAAGCTTTCTTT
-,-,TRBV30,TRBJ1-1,CAWIARGGTEAFF,TGTGCCTGGATTGCGAGGGGGGGGACTGAAGCTTTCTTT
-,-,TRBV5-5,TRBJ1-2,CASSPEGVPGAYGYTF,TGTGCCAGCAGCCCCGAAGGGGTGCCTGGGGCCTATGGCTACACCTTC
-,few,TRBV5-4,TRBJ1-2,CASSSGPLYGYTF,TGTGCCAGCAGTTCGGGGCCTCTCTATGGCTACACCTTC
-,-,TRBV9,TRBJ2-3,CASSVIGISTDTQYF,TGTGCCAGCAGCGTAATCGGGATTAGCACAGATACGCAGTATTTT
-,-,TRBV20-1,TRBJ2-3,CRTPVVDTQYF,TGCAGGACCCCGGTGGTCGATACGCAGTATTTT
-,once,TRBV27,TRBJ2-7,CASSYTQTYEQYF,TGTGCCAGCAGTTATACTCAGACCTACGAGCAGTACTTC
-,-,TRBV10-1,TRBJ2-3,CASSESSPSDTQYF,TGCGCCAGCAGTGAGTCGAGTCCGTCAGATACGCAGTATTTT
-,-,TRBV5-1,TRBJ2-1,CASSLTSPNEQFF,TGCGCCAGCAGCTTGACTAGTCCCAATGAGCAGTTCTTC
-,-,TRBV16,TRBJ1-2,CASSTSRGSGYGYTF,TGTGCCAGCAGCACGAGTAGGGGATCGGGCTATGGCTACACCTTC
-,-,TRBV2,TRBJ2-3,CASFWADTQYF,TGTGCCAGCTTCTGGGCAGATACGCAGTATTTT
-,-,TRBV6-4,TRBJ2-7,CASSDSPGTPYEQYF,TGTGCCAGCAGTGATTCCCCCGGGACTCCGTACGAGCAGTACTTC
-,once,TRBV7-9,TRBJ1-5,CASSLVGGEAEPQHF,TGTGCCAGCAGCTTAGTAGGAGGAGAGGCCGAGCCCCAGCATTTT
TRBD1,once,TRBV19,TRBJ2-7,CASSIGTGADEQYF,TGTGCCAGTAGTATTGGGACAGGGGCCGACGAGCAGTACTTC
-,-,TRBV6-6,TRBJ1-1,CASSRYTGNTEAFF,TGTGCCAGCAGCCGCTATACAGGGAACACTGAAGCTTTCTTT
-,-,TRBV6-6,TRBJ1-5,CASSLPGQGSQPQHF,TGTGCCAGCAGTTTGCCCGGTCAGGGTAGTCAGCCCCAGCATTTT
TRBD2,-,TRBV19,TRBJ2-1,CASSILGSGSANEQFF,TGTGCCAGTAGTATCTTGGGTAGCGGGAGTGCGAATGAGCAGTTCTTC
-,-,TRBV2,TRBJ1-1,CASKRQFGDTEAFF,TGTGCCAGCAAACGGCAATTCGGGGACACTGAAGCTTTCTTT
TRBD2,-,TRBV10-3,TRBJ2-3,CAISSGGSTDTQYF,TGTGCCATCTCCAGCGGGGGTAGCACAGATACGCAGTATTTT
TRBD1,few,TRBV15,TRBJ1-5,CATSRQGASNQPQHF,TGTGCCACCAGCAGACAGGGGGCCAGCAATCAGCCCCAGCATTTT
-,-,TRBV11-2,TRBJ2-1,CASSFGRDFYNEQFF,TGTGCCAGCAGCTTCGGGCGGGACTTCTACAATGAGCAGTTCTTC
-,-,TRBV15,TRBJ2-3,CATSSENTDTQYF,TGTGCCACCAGTAGCGAAAACACAGATACGCAGTATTTT
-,-,TRBV6-5,TRBJ1-2,CASTLVGGNYGYTF,TGTGCCAGCACCCTAGTGGGCGGGAACTATGGCTACACCTTC
TRBD2,-,TRBV2,TRBJ2-7,CASMRLAGAAYEQYF,TGTGCCAGCATGAGATTAGCGGGAGCGGCGTACGAGCAGTACTTC
TRBD2,-,TRBV15,TRBJ2-1,CATSRRLAGDEQFF,TGTGCCACCAGCAGAAGGCTAGCGGGAGATGAGCAGTTCTTC
-,once,TRBV7-9,TRBJ2-7,CASSPTGGLAGPYEQYF,TGTGCCAGCAGCCCAACAGGGGGATTAGCGGGCCCCTACGAGCAGTACTTC